This passage covers 28 T cell receptor beta chains from one sample sequenced in a study of T cell responses to AZD1222 COVID-19 vaccine. The protocol was immunoSEQ multiplex PCR, while the TCRdb copy is restricted to in-frame clones and leaves out a portion. This sample carries about 110,000 clones, about 94% of them seen once, and the ten largest clones take 2.9%. The sample was peripheral blood, taken 28 days after the second AZD1222 dose. The receptors come from an adult who received the AZD1222 COVID-19 vaccine.

The V call is TRBV5-1, the J call TRBJ2-7; D unclear. V lost 0 bases and J 4 bases, leaving 8 bases between the germline ends. This CDR3 comprises 13 residues. Germline CDR1 reads SGHRS; CDR2 reads YFSETQ. This CDR3 reads CASSLVRGYEQYF. The CDR3 coding sequence is TGCGCCAGCAGCTTGGTTCGCGGTTACGAGCAGTACTTC.

This chain links TRBV27 with TRBJ2-7; possibly TRBD2 for D (6 bases). V lost 4 bases to trimming and J lost 3 bases, with 16 bases between them. CDR1 is MNHEY, CDR2 SMNVEV, per germline (reference sequence). The CDR3 is made up of 15 amino acids. The CDR3 here is CASSWAGMGGYEQYF. The DNA for the CDR3 is TGTGCCAGCAGTTGGGCGGGGATGGGGGGCTACGAGCAGTACTTC.

The gene calls are TRBV7-6 and TRBJ1-2; 8 bases agree with TRBD1. This CDR3 comprises 17 residues. CDR1 and CDR2 from the germline V gene are SGHVS and FNYEAQ. The junction had 11 bases not matched to a gene; V was cut back by 1 base and J by 4 bases. The CDR3 nucleotides are TGTGCCAGCAGCTTAGGCAGGGGGCTCCGGGGCGTCTATGGCTACACCTTC. Amino acids: CASSLGRGLRGVYGYTF.

The chain employs TRBV6-5 and TRBJ2-2; D gene uncertain. The CDR3 length is 11 residues. From germline, CDR1 is MNHEY and CDR2 SVGAGI. V lost 1 base, J lost 7 bases, and 1 base lay in between. The CDR3 nucleotides read TGTGCCAGCAGTTACTACGGGGAGCTGTTTTTT. Encoded protein: CASSYYGELFF.

This chain connects TRBV4-1 to TRBJ1-4; D perhaps matches TRBD1 (5 bases). Trimming left V 0 bases short and J 6 bases short, with 17 bases between. Germline V gene sequence: CDR1 MGHRA, CDR2 YSYEKL. The CDR3 loop spans 17 amino acids. The CDR3 is CASSQDKGLGVDEKLFF. CDR3 nucleotides: TGCGCCAGCAGCCAAGATAAGGGGCTGGGTGTCGATGAAAAACTGTTTTTT.

A single count supports this clone. The rearrangement joins TRBV14 to TRBJ1-1; a weak D match, TRBD1 (6 bases). V lost 4 bases and J 5 bases, leaving 17 bases between the germline ends. This CDR3 spans 15 amino acids. CDR1 is SGHDN and CDR2 is FVKESK in the germline V gene. The CDR3 is CASSLLDRPGTEAFF. CDR3 coding DNA: TGTGCCAGCAGCCTCTTAGACAGGCCCGGGACTGAAGCTTTCTTT. Full variable domain (outside the CDR3, taken from reference TRBV14 and TRBJ1-1): EAGVTQFPSHSVIEKGQTVTLRCDPISGHDNLYWYRRVMGKEIKFLLHFVKESKQDESGMPNNRFLAERTGGTYSTLKVQPAELEDSGVYFCASSLLDRPGTEAFFGQGTRLTVV.

This CDR3 is CASSQETYQETQYF. The DNA for the CDR3 is TGCGCCAGCAGCCAAGAGACGTACCAAGAGACCCAGTACTTC. The rearrangement uses TRBV4-1 and TRBJ2-5; D gene unclear. The CDR3 runs to 14 residues. In germline, CDR1 is MGHRA, CDR2 YSYEKL. V lost 0 bases, J lost 0 bases, and 5 bases lay in between.

The chain employs TRBV13 and TRBJ1-3; maybe TRBD1 (5 bases). Germline loops: CDR1 PRHDT, CDR2 FYEKMQ (reference sequence). The V end lost 4 bases, the J end lost 2 bases, and 9 bases lay between the germline ends. The CDR3 totals 14 residues. CDR3 nucleotide sequence: TGTGCCAGCAGCTGGGCAGGGCCTGGAAACACCATATATTTT. As protein: CASSWAGPGNTIYF.

V gene TRBV5-1 combines with J gene TRBJ2-1; 12 bases fit TRBD2. Trimming cost V 4 bases and J 1 base; bases outside gene matches: 6. The CDR3 covers 17 residues. The V gene's germline CDR1 is SGHRS and CDR2 YFSETQ. The CDR3 DNA sequence: TGCGCCAGCAGCCTGGAGACTAGCGGGAGATCCTACAATGAGCAGTTCTTC. This sequence encodes CASSLETSGRSYNEQFF.

The rearrangement uses TRBV3-1 (or the pseudogene TRBV3-2) and TRBJ2-7, with TRBD1 identical over 7 bases. The CDR3 runs 20 residues. Germline loops: CDR1 LGHDT, CDR2 YNNKEL (reference sequence). V was clipped by 0 bases and J by 4 bases; unmatched bases: 21. CDR3 coding DNA: TGTGCCAGCAGCCAAGAGTCAGCTTATGGCCTTTGGGGACAGTCTTACGAGCAGTACTTC. Translation gives CASSQESAYGLWGQSYEQYF.

The CDR3 DNA reads as TGCGCCAGCAGTGAGTCGGGGGCTCAAGAGACCCAGTACTTC. As protein: CASSESGAQETQYF. V usage is TRBV10-1 and J usage is TRBJ2-5; the D gene is possibly TRBD1 (6 bases). Germline CDR1 is WNHNN and CDR2 is SYGVQD (reference sequence). This CDR3 is built from 14 residues. V lost 0 bases, J lost 2 bases, and 7 bases lay in between.

This sequence joins TRBV6-1 and TRBJ1-6, with 7 bases aligning to TRBD1. This CDR3 has 18 amino acids. Per germline, CDR1 MNHNS and CDR2 SASEGT. Trimming removed 2 bases from V and 0 bases from J; junction bases left unmatched: 7. CDR3 amino acids: CASSENLGGPSYNSPLHF. The DNA for the CDR3 is TGTGCCAGCAGTGAAAACTTAGGGGGCCCCTCCTATAATTCACCCCTCCACTTT.

The chain has TRBV7-9 and TRBJ1-5; D is unclear. Germline loops: CDR1 SEHNR, CDR2 FQNEAQ (reference sequence). Trimming stripped 0 bases from V and 1 base from J, with 19 bases between. The CDR3 is 19 residues long. CDR3 coding DNA: TGTGCCAGCAGCTTAGCGTTTGGGTTCTCAACGGCGAGCAATCAGCCCCAGCATTTT. This translates into CASSLAFGFSTASNQPQHF.

CDR3: CASSMARTNEKLFF. In nucleotides, the CDR3 is TGTGCCAGTAGTATGGCTCGCACTAATGAAAAACTGTTTTTT. This chain uses TRBV19 with TRBJ1-4; D not resolved. This CDR3 is 14 amino acids long. CDR1 LNHDA and CDR2 SQIVND come from the germline V gene (reference sequence). V was shortened by 3 bases and J by 2 bases, with 7 bases between the two germline ends. The complete variable domain, with remaining parts taken from reference TRBV19 and TRBJ1-4, reads DGGITQSPKYLFRKEGQNVTLSCEQNLNHDAMYWYRQDPGQGLRLIYYSQIVNDFQKGDIAEGYSVSREKKESFPLTVTSAQKNPTAFYLCASSMARTNEKLFFGSGTQLSVL.

This rearrangement joins TRBV7-9 to TRBJ1-5; 7 nucleotides line up with TRBD1. This CDR3 is 14 amino acids long. The V gene's germline CDR1 is SEHNR and CDR2 FQNEAQ (reference sequence). V gave up 4 bases and J gave up 7 bases; unmatched junction bases: 7. The CDR3 spells CASSSTGVSQPQHF. CDR3 in DNA: TGTGCCAGCAGCTCTACAGGGGTTTCCCAGCCCCAGCATTTT.

CDR3 loop: CASSRRGQEYDGYTF. The CDR3 DNA reads TGTGCCAGCTCACGTAGGGGACAGGAATACGATGGCTACACCTTC. The rearrangement links TRBV18 to TRBJ1-2, with 8 nucleotides matching TRBD1. J lost 6 bases, V lost 4 bases, and 10 bases had no gene match. CDR3 length equals 15 residues. Germline values: CDR1 KGHSH, CDR2 LQKENI.

This clone turned up a few times. The J gene is TRBJ2-7, the V gene TRBV10-2; TRBD1 matches 11 bases. Germline CDR1 WSHSY, CDR2 SAAADI. CDR3 size: 15 residues. The trim removed 8 bases at V and 4 bases at J, leaving 10 bases unmatched. CDR3 amino acids: CASRPSGTGGYEQYF. The DNA for the CDR3 is TGCGCCAGCCGCCCTTCCGGGACAGGGGGGTACGAGCAGTACTTC.

The chain uses TRBV18 and TRBJ2-5, with 12 bases aligning to TRBD1. This CDR3 spans 15 amino acids. Per germline, CDR1 KGHSH and CDR2 LQKENI. V shed 5 bases, J shed 5 bases, and the junction held 6 bases outside the gene matches. CDR3 nucleotides: TGTGCCAGCTCATACGGGACAGGGGGCTCGGAGACCCAGTACTTC. Protein sequence: CASSYGTGGSETQYF. The whole variable domain, filled in from reference TRBV18 and TRBJ2-5, reads NAGVMQNPRHLVRRRGQEARLRCSPMKGHSHVYWYRQLPEEGLKFMVYLQKENIIDESGMPKERFSAEFPKEGPSILRIQQVVRGDSAAYFCASSYGTGGSETQYFGPGTRLLVL.

The chain employs TRBV19 and TRBJ1-2; D remains unclear. V was trimmed by 3 bases and J by 6 bases, leaving 11 bases between them. This CDR3 contains 13 residues. Germline CDR1 is LNHDA and CDR2 is SQIVND (reference sequence). CDR3 DNA: TGTGCCAGTAGTATTCAAACATCCAATGGCTACACCTTC. Translation gives CASSIQTSNGYTF.

CDR3 DNA: TGTGCCTGCCGGATAGATGGGGCGAACACTGAAGCTTTCTTT. Its protein product is CACRIDGANTEAFF. The genes are TRBV30 and TRBJ1-1; D perhaps matches TRBD1 (5 bases). Germline V CDR1 and CDR2: GTSNPN, SVGIG (reference sequence). The CDR3 contains 14 residues. V was clipped by 6 bases and J by 1 base, with 15 bases between them.

V is TRBV2 and J is TRBJ1-1; no reliable D call. V gave up 2 bases and J gave up 5 bases, with 3 bases separating them. This CDR3 has 11 amino acids. In germline, CDR1 is SNHLY, CDR2 FYNNEI. Written as DNA, the CDR3 is TGTGCCAGCAGTGAAATGACTGAAGCTTTCTTT. It translates to CASSEMTEAFF.

The rearrangement joins TRBV27 to TRBJ1-2; a weak D match, TRBD1 (5 bases). Trimming shortened V by 0 bases and J by 2 bases, and 13 bases separated the two germline ends. Looked up from germline, CDR1 is MNHEY and CDR2 is SMNVEV (reference sequence). CDR3 size: 16 residues. The chain's CDR3 is CASSLSRQPKNYGYTF. CDR3 DNA: TGTGCCAGCAGTTTATCGAGACAGCCGAAAAACTATGGCTACACCTTC.

The CDR3 is CASSRAAGRENTIYF. The CDR3 DNA reads TGTGCCAGCTCACGGGCGGCGGGTCGGGAAAACACCATATATTTT. The V and J genes are TRBV18 and TRBJ1-3; D remains unclear. CDR3 length: 15 residues. Germline V lookup: CDR1 KGHSH, CDR2 LQKENI. V was shortened by 4 bases and J by 6 bases, with 16 bases between the two germline ends.

The chain uses TRBV27 and TRBJ2-2; D might be TRBD1 or TRBD2, each matching 5 bases. The germline V gene has CDR1 MNHEY and CDR2 SMNVEV (reference sequence). V lost 4 bases, J lost 6 bases, and 15 bases lay in between. The CDR3 spans 15 residues. CDR3 nucleotide sequence: TGTGCCAGCAGTTGGGACGGCCAGGTCTCCGGGGAGCTGTTTTTT. As protein: CASSWDGQVSGELFF.

The V and J genes are TRBV18 and TRBJ1-6; D unclear. The CDR3 runs to 14 residues. Trimming shortened V by 5 bases and J by 0 bases, and 5 bases separated the two germline ends. The germline V gene has CDR1 KGHSH and CDR2 LQKENI. The CDR3 spells CASSSSSYNSPLHF. In nucleotides, the CDR3 is TGTGCCAGCTCAAGTAGCTCCTATAATTCACCCCTCCACTTT.

V is TRBV4-1 and J is TRBJ2-1; 11 nucleotides line up with TRBD1. V was clipped by 3 bases and J by 3 bases; unmatched bases: 4. From germline, CDR1 is MGHRA and CDR2 YSYEKL. This CDR3 is 16 amino acids long. CDR3 amino acids: CASSHPGTGGYNEQFF. The CDR3 region has the DNA TGCGCCAGCAGCCACCCCGGGACAGGGGGCTACAATGAGCAGTTCTTC.

The chain joins TRBV6-4 to TRBJ2-3; 13 nucleotides match TRBD2. The CDR3 loop spans 15 amino acids. Trimming removed 4 bases from V and 4 bases from J; junction bases left unmatched: 2. CDR1 is MRHNA and CDR2 is SNTAGT in the germline V gene. CDR3 amino acids: CASSGTSGSPDTQYF. The CDR3 region has the DNA TGTGCCAGCAGTGGGACTAGCGGGAGCCCAGATACGCAGTATTTT.

The genes are TRBV3-1 (or the pseudogene TRBV3-2) and TRBJ1-1; the match to TRBD1 covers 7 bases. V gave up 3 bases and J gave up 4 bases; unmatched junction bases: 5. The CDR3 has 14 residues. Germline lookup yields CDR1 LGHDT and CDR2 YNNKEL (reference sequence). CDR3 nucleotide sequence: TGTGCCAGCAGCCAGCGGACAGGCCCCACTGAAGCTTTCTTT. Protein sequence: CASSQRTGPTEAFF.